The table lists the clone carrying this T cell receptor beta chain with a count of one. The antigen remains undetermined. The data were obtained in a study of T cells in localized non-small cell lung cancer. Measured with immunoSEQ multiplex PCR; TCRdb has only the in-frame clones, and not every one. The sample gives about 53,000 clones, over 80% of which show up once; about a sixth is in the top ten. Study-wide results and limits: Uninvolved adjacent lung had higher T cell clonality than tumor and all other tissues. When the top 100 tumor clones were examined, a median around 58 of them also appeared in the adjacent lung, which was paired and uninvolved.

V was trimmed by 5 bases and J by 1 base, leaving 8 bases between them. The CDR3 totals 13 residues. CDR1 is MRHNA, CDR2 SNTAGT, per germline. Sequences were derived from peripheral blood mononuclear cells, sampled before any cancer treatment. The genes are TRBV6-4 and TRBJ1-1; D is undetermined. This receptor was identified in a man aged 35-75 years with stage III lung adenocarcinoma. DNA for the CDR3: TGTGCCAGCAGTCCAGACGGGAACACTGAAGCTTTCTTT. It yields the protein CASSPDGNTEAFF.